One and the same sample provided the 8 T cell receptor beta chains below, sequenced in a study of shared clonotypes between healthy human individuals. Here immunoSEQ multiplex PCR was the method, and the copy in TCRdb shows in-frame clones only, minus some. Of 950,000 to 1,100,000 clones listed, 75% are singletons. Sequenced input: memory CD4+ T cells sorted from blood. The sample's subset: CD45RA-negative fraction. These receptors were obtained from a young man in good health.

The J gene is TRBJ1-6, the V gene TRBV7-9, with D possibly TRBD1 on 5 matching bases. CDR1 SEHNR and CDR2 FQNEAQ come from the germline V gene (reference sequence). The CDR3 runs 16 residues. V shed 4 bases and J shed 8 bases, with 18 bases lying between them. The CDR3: CASSSPEGVWDSPLHF. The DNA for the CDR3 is TGTGCCAGCAGCTCCCCCGAAGGGGTTTGGGATTCACCCCTCCACTTT.

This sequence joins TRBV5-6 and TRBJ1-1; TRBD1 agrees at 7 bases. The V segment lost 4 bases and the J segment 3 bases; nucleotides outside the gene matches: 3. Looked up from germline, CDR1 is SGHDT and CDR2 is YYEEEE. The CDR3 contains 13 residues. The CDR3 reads CASSVRGYTEAFF. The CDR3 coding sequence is TGTGCCAGCAGCGTCAGGGGGTACACTGAAGCTTTCTTT.

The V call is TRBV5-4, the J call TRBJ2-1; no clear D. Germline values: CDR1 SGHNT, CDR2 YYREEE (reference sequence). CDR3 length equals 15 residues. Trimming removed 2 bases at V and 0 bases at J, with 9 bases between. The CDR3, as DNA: TGTGCCAGCAGCTTCCCGGTTAGCTCCTACAATGAGCAGTTCTTC. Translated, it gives CASSFPVSSYNEQFF.

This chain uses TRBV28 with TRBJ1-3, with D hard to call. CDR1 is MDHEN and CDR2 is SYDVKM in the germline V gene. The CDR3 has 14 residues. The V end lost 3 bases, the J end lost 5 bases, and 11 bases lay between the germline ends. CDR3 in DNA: TGTGCCAGCAGTTTTCAGCCAGATCGAAACACCATATATTTT. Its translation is CASSFQPDRNTIYF.

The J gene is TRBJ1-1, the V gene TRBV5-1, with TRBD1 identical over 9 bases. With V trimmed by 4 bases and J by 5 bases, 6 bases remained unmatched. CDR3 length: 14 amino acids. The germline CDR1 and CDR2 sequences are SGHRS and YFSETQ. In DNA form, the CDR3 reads TGCGCCAGCAGCAAACAGGGGGCTGGGACTGAAGCTTTCTTT. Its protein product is CASSKQGAGTEAFF.

The CDR3 region is CASSPPGGTANTEAFF. The CDR3 DNA reads TGTGCCAGCTCACCTCCAGGGGGAACGGCGAACACTGAAGCTTTCTTT. The chain is built from TRBV18 and TRBJ1-1; 7 nucleotides line up with TRBD1. Trimming removed 3 bases from V and 1 base from J; junction bases left unmatched: 8. CDR1 and CDR2 (germline): KGHSH, LQKENI. The CDR3 covers 16 residues.

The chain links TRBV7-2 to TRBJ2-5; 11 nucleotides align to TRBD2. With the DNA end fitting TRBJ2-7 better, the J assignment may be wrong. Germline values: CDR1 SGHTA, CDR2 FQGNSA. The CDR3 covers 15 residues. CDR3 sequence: CASSITSGSLYEQYF. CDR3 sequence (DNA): TGTGCCAGCAGCATAACTAGCGGGAGTCTCTACGAGCAGTACTTC.

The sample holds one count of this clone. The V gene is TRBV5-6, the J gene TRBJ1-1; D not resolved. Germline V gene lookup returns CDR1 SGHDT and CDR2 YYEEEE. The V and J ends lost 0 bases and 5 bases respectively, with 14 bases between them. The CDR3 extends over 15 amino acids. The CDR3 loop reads CASSLELKSGTEAFF. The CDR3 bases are TGTGCCAGCAGCTTGGAGCTGAAATCAGGTACTGAAGCTTTCTTT.